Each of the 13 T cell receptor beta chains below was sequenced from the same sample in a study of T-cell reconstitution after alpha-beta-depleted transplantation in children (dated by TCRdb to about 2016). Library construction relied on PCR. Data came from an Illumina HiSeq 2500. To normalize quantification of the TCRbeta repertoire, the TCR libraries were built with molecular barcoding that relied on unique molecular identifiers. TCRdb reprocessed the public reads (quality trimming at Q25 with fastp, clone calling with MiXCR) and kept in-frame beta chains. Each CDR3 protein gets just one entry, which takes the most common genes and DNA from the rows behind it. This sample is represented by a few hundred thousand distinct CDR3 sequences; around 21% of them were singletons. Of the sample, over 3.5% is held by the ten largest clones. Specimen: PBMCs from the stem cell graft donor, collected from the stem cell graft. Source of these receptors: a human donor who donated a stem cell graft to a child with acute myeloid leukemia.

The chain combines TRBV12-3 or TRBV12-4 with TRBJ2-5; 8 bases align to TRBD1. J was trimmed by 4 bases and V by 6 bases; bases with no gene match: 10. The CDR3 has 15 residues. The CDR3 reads CASRAGTGWRETQYF. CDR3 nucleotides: TGTGCCAGCAGAGCCGGGACAGGTTGGAGAGAGACCCAGTACTTC.

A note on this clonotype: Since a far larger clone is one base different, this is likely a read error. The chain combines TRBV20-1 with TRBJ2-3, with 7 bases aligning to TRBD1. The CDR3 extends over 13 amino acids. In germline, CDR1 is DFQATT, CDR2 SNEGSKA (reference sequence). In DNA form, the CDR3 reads TGCAGTGCCCGGACAGGAGGCACAGATACGGAGTATTTT. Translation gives CSARTGGTDTEYF.

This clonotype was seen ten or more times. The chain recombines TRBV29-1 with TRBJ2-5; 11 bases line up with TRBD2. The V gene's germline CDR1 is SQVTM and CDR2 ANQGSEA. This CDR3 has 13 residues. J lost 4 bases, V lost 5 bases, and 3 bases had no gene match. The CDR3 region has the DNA TGCAGCGTTAAGACTAGCGGGACAGAGACCCAGTACTTC. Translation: CSVKTSGTETQYF.

The CDR3 region is CASSLGGLETQYF. CDR3 in DNA: TGTGCCAGCAGCTTAGGGGGTTTGGAGACCCAGTACTTC. The chain joins TRBV7-2 to TRBJ2-5; D not resolved. The CDR3 runs 13 residues. Germline V CDR1 and CDR2: SGHTA, FQGNSA. Trimming shortened V by 1 base and J by 5 bases, and 8 bases separated the two germline ends. The full variable domain, with the rest looked up from reference TRBV7-2 and TRBJ2-5, is GAGVSQSPSNKVTEKGKDVELRCDPISGHTALYWYRQSLGQGLEFLIYFQGNSAPDKSGLPSDRFSAERTGGSVSTLTIQRTQQEDSAVYLCASSLGGLETQYFGPGTRLLVL.

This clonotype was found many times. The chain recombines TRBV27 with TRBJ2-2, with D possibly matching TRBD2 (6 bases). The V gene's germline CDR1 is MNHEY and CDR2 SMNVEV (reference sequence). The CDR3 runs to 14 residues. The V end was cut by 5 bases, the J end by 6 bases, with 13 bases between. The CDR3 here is CASSLGSSAGELFF. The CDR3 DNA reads TGTGCCAGCAGTCTCGGGAGTTCTGCCGGGGAGCTGTTTTTT.

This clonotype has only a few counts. CDR3 sequence reads: CASSSPTGSYNSPLHF. In DNA form, the CDR3 reads TGTGCCAGCAGTTCACCGACAGGGTCCTATAATTCACCCCTCCACTTT. The chain combines TRBV12-3 or TRBV12-4 with TRBJ1-6, with 7 bases lining up with TRBD1. The CDR3 spans 16 residues. Trimming cost V 4 bases and J 1 base; bases outside gene matches: 4.

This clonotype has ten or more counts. This chain's CDR3 is CSARRGAVQHEQYF. The CDR3, as DNA: TGCAGTGCTAGGAGAGGGGCAGTACAGCACGAGCAGTACTTC. The chain joins TRBV20-1 to TRBJ2-7; D may match TRBD1 or TRBD2 (5 bases each). The germline V gene has CDR1 DFQATT and CDR2 SNEGSKA (reference sequence). The length of the CDR3 is 14 residues. Between the trimmed V and J ends, which lost 3 bases and 5 bases, there was a span of 17 bases.

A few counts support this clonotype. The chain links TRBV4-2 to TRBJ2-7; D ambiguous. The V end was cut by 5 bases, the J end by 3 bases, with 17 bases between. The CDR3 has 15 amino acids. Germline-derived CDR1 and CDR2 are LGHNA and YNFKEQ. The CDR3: CASSYRADSYYEQYF. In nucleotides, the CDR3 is TGTGCCAGCAGCTACCGGGCTGACTCGTACTACGAGCAGTACTTC.

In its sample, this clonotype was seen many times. CDR3: CSVGRASGMSSYNEQFF. The CDR3 DNA is TGCAGCGTTGGAAGGGCTAGCGGGATGAGCTCCTACAATGAGCAGTTCTTC. This chain links TRBV29-1 with TRBJ2-1; 9 bases map to TRBD2. Per the germline V gene, CDR1 is SQVTM and CDR2 is ANQGSEA. The junction had 10 bases not matched to a gene; V was cut back by 4 bases and J by 0 bases. CDR3 length: 17 residues.

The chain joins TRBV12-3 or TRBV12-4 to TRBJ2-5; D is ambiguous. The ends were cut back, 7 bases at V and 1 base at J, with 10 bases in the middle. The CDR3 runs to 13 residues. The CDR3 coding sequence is TGTGCCAGCACCATGGGCGGCCAAGAGACCCAGTACTTC. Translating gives CASTMGGQETQYF.

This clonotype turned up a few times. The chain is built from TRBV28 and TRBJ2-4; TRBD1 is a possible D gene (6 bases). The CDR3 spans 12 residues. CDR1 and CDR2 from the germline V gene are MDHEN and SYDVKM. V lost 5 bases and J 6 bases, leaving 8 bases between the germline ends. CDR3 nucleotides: TGTGCCAGCAGTGAACAGGGAAACATTCAGTACTTC. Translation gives CASSEQGNIQYF.

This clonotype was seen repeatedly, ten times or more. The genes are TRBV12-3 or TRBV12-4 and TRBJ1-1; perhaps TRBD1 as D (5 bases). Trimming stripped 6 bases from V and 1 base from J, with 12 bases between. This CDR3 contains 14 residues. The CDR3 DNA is TGTGCCAGCAGAACCGGGACGGCGAACACTGAAGCTTTCTTT. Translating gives CASRTGTANTEAFF.

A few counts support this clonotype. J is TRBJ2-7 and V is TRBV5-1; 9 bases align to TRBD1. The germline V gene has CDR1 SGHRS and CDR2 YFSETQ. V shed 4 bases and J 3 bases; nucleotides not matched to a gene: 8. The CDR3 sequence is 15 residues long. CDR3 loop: CASSPTGGTLYEQYF. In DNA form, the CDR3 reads TGCGCCAGCAGCCCGACAGGGGGGACTCTCTACGAGCAGTACTTC. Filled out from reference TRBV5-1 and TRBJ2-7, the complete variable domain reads KAGVTQTPRYLIKTRGQQVTLSCSPISGHRSVSWYQQTPGQGLQFLFEYFSETQRNKGNFPGRFSGRQFSNSRSEMNVSTLELGDSALYLCASSPTGGTLYEQYFGPGTRLTVT.